The clone carrying this T cell receptor (beta chain) is medium-sized (0.01 to 0.1%) within its sample. Germline V gene data show CDR1 as LNHDA and CDR2 as SQIVND (reference sequence). The CDR3 runs 17 residues. Trimming took off 4 bases at V and 2 bases at J, with 18 bases between the two ends. This sample is part of a study of T and B cells in COVID-19 patients. Blood genomic DNA input for TRB amplification was about 250-550 ng. BIOMED2 TRB-A/B primer pools were used in multiplex TRB PCR. TCRdb re-called the multiplex PCR reads with MiXCR, one entry per CDR3 protein. This table holds roughly 7,400 distinct CDR3 sequences, 26% found once.

This chain joins TRBV19 and TRBJ1-5; D may be TRBD1 (5 bases). The source of this sequence is a human donor with active COVID-19. Sequences were obtained from blood. The CDR3 nucleotides read TGTGCCAGTAGTACTCAGGACCGGGGGAGAGGCAATCAGCCCCAGCATTTT. Amino acid sequence: CASSTQDRGRGNQPQHF.